Listed below are T cell receptor beta chains from one sample, sequenced in a study of T cell repertoires in cytomegalovirus infection. These receptors are not linked to any known antigen. TCRdb processed the reads anew with MiXCR; each CDR3 protein has one entry. The sample includes a few hundred thousand distinct CDR3 sequences, 40% seen only once; the top ten take 48%. Sequences were derived from cultured PBMCs, sampled from culture after CMV antigen stimulation. These TCRs come from a human donor in good health (CMV status not recorded). Some clones in this sample may be carry-over from other donors' samples. Each CDR3 is given with its conserved first and last residue. A D gene is named only where the DNA matches it firmly. Not every row has a clone size; where given, it reads once, few, many or a size class.

cdr3_nt: TGTGCCAGCAGCAGTCGAGGCACCATATATTTT; cdr3_aa: CASSSRGTIYF; v_call: TRBV7-9; d_call: .; j_call: TRBJ1-3; clone_size: .
cdr3_nt: TGTGCCAGCAGCCCCGGGACTAGCGGGGACGAGCAGTTCTTC; cdr3_aa: CASSPGTSGDEQFF; v_call: TRBV7-2; d_call: TRBD2; j_call: TRBJ2-1; clone_size: many
cdr3_nt: TGTGCCAGCAGTGAAGTGGGGGGCTTGGGCTACACCTTC; cdr3_aa: CASSEVGGLGYTF; v_call: TRBV6-1; d_call: .; j_call: TRBJ1-2; clone_size: .
cdr3_nt: TGTGCCAGCAGCTTATGGGGGGGGAGCGAAGAGACCCAGTACTTC; cdr3_aa: CASSLWGGSEETQYF; v_call: TRBV7-7; d_call: TRBD2; j_call: TRBJ2-5; clone_size: few
cdr3_nt: TGTGCCAGCAGCTTGCTATTGGCGGGGGGCACAGATACGCAGTATTTT; cdr3_aa: CASSLLLAGGTDTQYF; v_call: TRBV5-6; d_call: TRBD2; j_call: TRBJ2-3; clone_size: once
cdr3_nt: TGTGCCAGCAGCCAGGCCGGGACAGACAATGAGCAGTTCTTC; cdr3_aa: CASSQAGTDNEQFF; v_call: TRBV4-2; d_call: TRBD1; j_call: TRBJ2-1; clone_size: .
cdr3_nt: TGTGCCAGCAGTGGAGTAGCGGGAGAAGCGGACACAGATACGCAGTATTTT; cdr3_aa: CASSGVAGEADTDTQYF; v_call: TRBV25-1; d_call: TRBD2; j_call: TRBJ2-3; clone_size: .
cdr3_nt: TGTGCCAGCCGAGCAGACAGAAACAATGAGCAGTTCTTC; cdr3_aa: CASRADRNNEQFF; v_call: TRBV7-8; d_call: .; j_call: TRBJ2-1; clone_size: few
cdr3_nt: TGTGCCAGCAGTATAGACAGGGGGCACGGCTACACCTTC; cdr3_aa: CASSIDRGHGYTF; v_call: TRBV28; d_call: TRBD1; j_call: TRBJ1-2; clone_size: .
cdr3_nt: TGTGCCAGCAGCTTAAAAGGAACGGAATACACTGAAGCTTTCTTT; cdr3_aa: CASSLKGTEYTEAFF; v_call: TRBV7-2; d_call: .; j_call: TRBJ1-1; clone_size: many
cdr3_nt: TGTGCCAGCAGCGCCGTCCCGGGACAGGGGACCGCTGAAGCTTTCTTT; cdr3_aa: CASSAVPGQGTAEAFF; v_call: TRBV7-8; d_call: TRBD1; j_call: TRBJ1-1; clone_size: .
cdr3_nt: TGTGCCACCAGTGATCCGACCCAAGCGGGTGGGGAGACCCAGTACTTC; cdr3_aa: CATSDPTQAGGETQYF; v_call: TRBV24-1; d_call: .; j_call: TRBJ2-5; clone_size: once
cdr3_nt: TGTGCCAGTAGTATTAGTTCGGGGGTTGGTCAGCCCCAGCATTTT; cdr3_aa: CASSISSGVGQPQHF; v_call: TRBV19; d_call: .; j_call: TRBJ1-5; clone_size: few
cdr3_nt: TGTGCCATCAGCGAAGGGCAAGAGACCCAGTACTTC; cdr3_aa: CAISEGQETQYF; v_call: TRBV10-3; d_call: .; j_call: TRBJ2-5; clone_size: few
cdr3_nt: TGTGCCAGCAGCGTAGGACAGTTCTACGAGCAGTACTTC; cdr3_aa: CASSVGQFYEQYF; v_call: TRBV9; d_call: .; j_call: TRBJ2-7; clone_size: .
cdr3_nt: TGCGCCAGCACCCGTCTAGAGGACACAGATACGCAGTATTTT; cdr3_aa: CASTRLEDTDTQYF; v_call: TRBV5-1; d_call: .; j_call: TRBJ2-3; clone_size: .
cdr3_nt: TGTGCCAGCAGACTGGGTGCTAGCGGGAGGGATGTCTACGAGCAGTACTTC; cdr3_aa: CASRLGASGRDVYEQYF; v_call: TRBV7-2; d_call: TRBD2; j_call: TRBJ2-7; clone_size: few
cdr3_nt: TGTGCCAGCAGCTTAGTCTCACTATTTGAGACCCAGTACTTC; cdr3_aa: CASSLVSLFETQYF; v_call: TRBV6-1; d_call: .; j_call: TRBJ2-5; clone_size: few
cdr3_nt: TGTGCCAGCAGTTTGAAAGGATCCGGATACGAGCAGTACTTC; cdr3_aa: CASSLKGSGYEQYF; v_call: TRBV27; d_call: .; j_call: TRBJ2-7; clone_size: .
cdr3_nt: TGTGCCAGCAGCAGAGGACAGGGGGCTCTCTATGGCTACACCTTC; cdr3_aa: CASSRGQGALYGYTF; v_call: TRBV7-9; d_call: TRBD1; j_call: TRBJ1-2; clone_size: few
cdr3_nt: TGTGCCAGCAGCATCTCCTCCGGGACAGGGGGAAGTTGGAACACTGAAGCTTTCTTT; cdr3_aa: CASSISSGTGGSWNTEAFF; v_call: TRBV7-6; d_call: TRBD1; j_call: TRBJ1-1; clone_size: few
cdr3_nt: TGCAGTGCTAGAGTAGCGGGGGTGACAGATACGCAGTATTTT; cdr3_aa: CSARVAGVTDTQYF; v_call: TRBV20-1; d_call: TRBD2; j_call: TRBJ2-3; clone_size: .
cdr3_nt: TGTGCCATCAGTGAGTACATCAGGGAAGAGACCCAGTACTTC; cdr3_aa: CAISEYIREETQYF; v_call: TRBV10-3; d_call: .; j_call: TRBJ2-5; clone_size: .
cdr3_nt: TGTGCCAGTAGTATCTCCCAGGGCCAAGAGACCCAGTACTTC; cdr3_aa: CASSISQGQETQYF; v_call: TRBV19; d_call: .; j_call: TRBJ2-5; clone_size: .
cdr3_nt: TGCGCCAGCAGCTTACCCAAGGGGACTAGCGGGAGGGATTACAATGAGCAGTTCTTC; cdr3_aa: CASSLPKGTSGRDYNEQFF; v_call: TRBV5-1; d_call: TRBD2; j_call: TRBJ2-1; clone_size: once
cdr3_nt: TGTGCCAGCAGCTTAGGCCCGATCAGCGGGCCCTTTTTT; cdr3_aa: CASSLGPISGPFF; v_call: TRBV11-2; d_call: .; j_call: TRBJ2-2; clone_size: .
cdr3_nt: TGTGCCAGCAGCACCCGGGACCCTCTGCGAGCTAACTATGGCTACACCTTC; cdr3_aa: CASSTRDPLRANYGYTF; v_call: TRBV7-9; d_call: .; j_call: TRBJ1-2; clone_size: few
cdr3_nt: TGTGCCAGCCGCCCTCGGGGAGGTGGTTCACCCCTCCACTTT; cdr3_aa: CASRPRGGGSPLHF; v_call: TRBV12-3/TRBV12-4; d_call: .; j_call: TRBJ1-6; clone_size: .
cdr3_nt: TGTGCCAGCAGCGTAGTAGCCCATGCCGGTGGCTACACCTTC; cdr3_aa: CASSVVAHAGGYTF; v_call: TRBV9; d_call: .; j_call: TRBJ1-2; clone_size: .
cdr3_nt: TGTGCCAGCAGCTTAATCAGGGGTATGGATACGCAGTATTTT; cdr3_aa: CASSLIRGMDTQYF; v_call: TRBV7-8; d_call: .; j_call: TRBJ2-3; clone_size: few
cdr3_nt: TGCAGTGCTAGAGATGTACGCTCCTACGAGCAGTACTTC; cdr3_aa: CSARDVRSYEQYF; v_call: TRBV20-1; d_call: .; j_call: TRBJ2-7; clone_size: .
cdr3_nt: TGTGCCAGCAGCTCCGACAGGGACACGTACGAGCAGTACTTC; cdr3_aa: CASSSDRDTYEQYF; v_call: TRBV7-2; d_call: TRBD1; j_call: TRBJ2-7; clone_size: .
cdr3_nt: TGTGCCAGCATGGAGGAAGGGGCCAAAATCTACGAGCAGTACTTC; cdr3_aa: CASMEEGAKIYEQYF; v_call: TRBV6-2/TRBV6-3; d_call: .; j_call: TRBJ2-7; clone_size: few
cdr3_nt: TGCGCCAGCAGCCCGGAAGGGACACCCACCGGGGAGCTGTTTTTT; cdr3_aa: CASSPEGTPTGELFF; v_call: TRBV5-1; d_call: .; j_call: TRBJ2-2; clone_size: .
cdr3_nt: TGTGCCAGCAGTTTCGAAAGGACAGGGCCGTACTTC; cdr3_aa: CASSFERTGPYF; v_call: TRBV2; d_call: TRBD1; j_call: TRBJ2-7; clone_size: .
cdr3_nt: TGTGCCAGCAGCGCTAGACTAGCGGGAGCCTCCGAGCAGTACTTC; cdr3_aa: CASSARLAGASEQYF; v_call: TRBV7-2; d_call: TRBD2; j_call: TRBJ2-7; clone_size: many
cdr3_nt: TGTGCCAGCAGCTGGGGGACAGGCTCCTACGAGCAGTACTTC; cdr3_aa: CASSWGTGSYEQYF; v_call: TRBV11-2; d_call: TRBD1; j_call: TRBJ2-7; clone_size: few
cdr3_nt: TGTGCCAGCAGGAGGGACACATTGAACACTGAAGCTTTCTTT; cdr3_aa: CASRRDTLNTEAFF; v_call: TRBV5-5; d_call: .; j_call: TRBJ1-1; clone_size: .
cdr3_nt: TGTGCCAGCAGGACCGATGGAGGGTCCGAGCAGTACTTC; cdr3_aa: CASRTDGGSEQYF; v_call: TRBV7-2; d_call: .; j_call: TRBJ2-7; clone_size: many
cdr3_nt: TGTGCCAGCAGCCTGGGACTACCAGAGCAGTTCTTC; cdr3_aa: CASSLGLPEQFF; v_call: TRBV4-2; d_call: TRBD2; j_call: TRBJ2-1; clone_size: .
cdr3_nt: TGTCAGGGGCCCGGGGACCGACCGGATTCACCCCTCCACTTT; cdr3_aa: CQGPGDRPDSPLHF; v_call: TRBV25-1; d_call: .; j_call: TRBJ1-6; clone_size: .
cdr3_nt: TGTGCCAGCAGCCAACTAGCGGGAGGGCGCGAGCAGTACTTC; cdr3_aa: CASSQLAGGREQYF; v_call: TRBV7-6; d_call: TRBD2; j_call: TRBJ2-7; clone_size: many
cdr3_nt: TGTGCCACCAGCAGAGATAACCAGGTCGAGCAGTACTTC; cdr3_aa: CATSRDNQVEQYF; v_call: TRBV15; d_call: .; j_call: TRBJ2-7; clone_size: few
cdr3_nt: TGTGCCAGCAGGGCCGGGACAGGGGACTACAATGAGCAGTTCTTC; cdr3_aa: CASRAGTGDYNEQFF; v_call: TRBV12-3/TRBV12-4; d_call: TRBD1; j_call: TRBJ2-1; clone_size: .
cdr3_nt: TGTGCCAGCAGCCCCTCCCCCGGTCCCGGAAAGTTCTTC; cdr3_aa: CASSPSPGPGKFF; v_call: TRBV7-2; d_call: .; j_call: TRBJ2-1; clone_size: many
cdr3_nt: TGTGCCAGCAGTTATCAGGGAGGAGGCACAGATACGCAGTATTTT; cdr3_aa: CASSYQGGGTDTQYF; v_call: TRBV6-5; d_call: .; j_call: TRBJ2-3; clone_size: .
cdr3_nt: TGTGCCAGCAGCGCCGTCGGACTAGCGGGAGATTACAATGAGCAGTTCTTC; cdr3_aa: CASSAVGLAGDYNEQFF; v_call: TRBV9; d_call: TRBD2; j_call: TRBJ2-1; clone_size: few
cdr3_nt: TGTGCCAGCAGCTTAGAGCGAGCGGGAAGCTCCTACAATGAGCAGTTCTTC; cdr3_aa: CASSLERAGSSYNEQFF; v_call: TRBV11-2; d_call: TRBD2; j_call: TRBJ2-1; clone_size: .